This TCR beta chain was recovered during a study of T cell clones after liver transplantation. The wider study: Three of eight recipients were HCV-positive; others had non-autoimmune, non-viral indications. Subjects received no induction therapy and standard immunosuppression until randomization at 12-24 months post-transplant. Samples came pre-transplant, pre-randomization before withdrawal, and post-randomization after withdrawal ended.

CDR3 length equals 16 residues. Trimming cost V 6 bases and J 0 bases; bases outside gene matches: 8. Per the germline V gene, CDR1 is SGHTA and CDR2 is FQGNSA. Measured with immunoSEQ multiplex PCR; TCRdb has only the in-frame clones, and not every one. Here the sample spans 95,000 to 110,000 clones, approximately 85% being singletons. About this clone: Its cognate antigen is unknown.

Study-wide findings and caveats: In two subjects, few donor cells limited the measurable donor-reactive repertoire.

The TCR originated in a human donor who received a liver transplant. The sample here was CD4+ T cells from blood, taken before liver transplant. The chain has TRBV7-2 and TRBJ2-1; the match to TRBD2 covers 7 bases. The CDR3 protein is CASSPGGGISYNEQFF. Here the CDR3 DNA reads TGTGCCAGCAGTCCCGGCGGGGGAATCTCCTACAATGAGCAGTTCTTC. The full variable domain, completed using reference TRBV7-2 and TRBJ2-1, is GAGVSQSPSNKVTEKGKDVELRCDPISGHTALYWYRQSLGQGLEFLIYFQGNSAPDKSGLPSDRFSAERTGGSVSTLTIQRTQQEDSAVYLCASSPGGGISYNEQFFGPGTRLTVL.